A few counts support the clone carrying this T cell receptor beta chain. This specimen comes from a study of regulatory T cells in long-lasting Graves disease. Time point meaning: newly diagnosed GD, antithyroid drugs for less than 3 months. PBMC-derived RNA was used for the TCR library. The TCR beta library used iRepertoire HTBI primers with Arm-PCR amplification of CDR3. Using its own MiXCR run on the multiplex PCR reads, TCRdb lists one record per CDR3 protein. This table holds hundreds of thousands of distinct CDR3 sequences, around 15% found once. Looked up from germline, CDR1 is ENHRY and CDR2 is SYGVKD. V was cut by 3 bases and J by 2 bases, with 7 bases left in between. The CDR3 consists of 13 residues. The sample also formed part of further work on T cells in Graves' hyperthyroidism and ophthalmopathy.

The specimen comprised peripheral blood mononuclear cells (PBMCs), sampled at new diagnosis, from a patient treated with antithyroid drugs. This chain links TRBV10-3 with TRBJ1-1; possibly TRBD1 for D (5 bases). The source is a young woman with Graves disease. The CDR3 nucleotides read TGTGCCATCAGTGAAGGGGTCAACACTGAAGCTTTCTTT. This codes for CAISEGVNTEAFF.